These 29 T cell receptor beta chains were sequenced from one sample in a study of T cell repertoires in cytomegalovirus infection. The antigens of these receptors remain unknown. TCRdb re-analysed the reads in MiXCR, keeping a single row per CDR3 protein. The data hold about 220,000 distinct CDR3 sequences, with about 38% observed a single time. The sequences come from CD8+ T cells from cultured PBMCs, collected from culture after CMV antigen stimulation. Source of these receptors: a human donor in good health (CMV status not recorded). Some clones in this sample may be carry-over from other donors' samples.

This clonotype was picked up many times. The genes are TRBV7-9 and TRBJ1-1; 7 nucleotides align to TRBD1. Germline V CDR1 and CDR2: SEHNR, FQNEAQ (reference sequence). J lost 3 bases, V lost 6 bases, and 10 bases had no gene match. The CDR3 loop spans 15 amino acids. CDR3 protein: CASRPDRAGDTEAFF. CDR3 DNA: TGTGCCAGCAGACCTGACAGGGCCGGGGACACTGAAGCTTTCTTT.

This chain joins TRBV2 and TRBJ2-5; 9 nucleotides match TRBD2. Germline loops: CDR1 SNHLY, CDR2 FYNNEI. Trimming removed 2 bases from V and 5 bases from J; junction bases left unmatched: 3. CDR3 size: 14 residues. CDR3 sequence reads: CASSEIAGGETQYF. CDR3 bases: TGTGCCAGCAGTGAAATCGCGGGAGGGGAGACCCAGTACTTC.

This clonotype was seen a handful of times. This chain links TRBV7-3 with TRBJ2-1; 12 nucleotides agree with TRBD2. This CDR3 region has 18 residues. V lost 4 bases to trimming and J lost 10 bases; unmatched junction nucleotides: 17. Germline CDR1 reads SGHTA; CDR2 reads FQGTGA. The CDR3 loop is CASSSLVVTSGRPQEQFF. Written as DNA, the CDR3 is TGTGCCAGCAGCTCCCTAGTGGTCACTAGCGGGAGGCCCCAGGAGCAGTTCTTC. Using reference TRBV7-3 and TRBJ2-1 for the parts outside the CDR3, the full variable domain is GAGVSQTPSNKVTEKGKYVELRCDPISGHTALYWYRQSLGQGPEFLIYFQGTGAADDSGLPNDRFFAVRPEGSVSTLKIQRTERGDSAVYLCASSSLVVTSGRPQEQFFGPGTRLTVL.

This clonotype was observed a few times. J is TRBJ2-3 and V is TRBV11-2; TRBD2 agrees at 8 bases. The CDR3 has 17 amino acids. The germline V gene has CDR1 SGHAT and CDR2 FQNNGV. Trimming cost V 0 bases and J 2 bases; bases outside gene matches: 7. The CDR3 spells CASSLEVAGRNTDTQYF. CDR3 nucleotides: TGTGCCAGCAGCTTAGAGGTAGCGGGGAGGAACACAGATACGCAGTATTTT.

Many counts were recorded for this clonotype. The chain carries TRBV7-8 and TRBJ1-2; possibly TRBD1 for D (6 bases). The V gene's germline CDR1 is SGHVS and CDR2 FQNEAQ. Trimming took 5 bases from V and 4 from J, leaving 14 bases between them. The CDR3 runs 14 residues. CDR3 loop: CASSQGHLSYGYTF. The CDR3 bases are TGTGCCAGCAGCCAGGGACACCTGAGCTATGGCTACACCTTC.

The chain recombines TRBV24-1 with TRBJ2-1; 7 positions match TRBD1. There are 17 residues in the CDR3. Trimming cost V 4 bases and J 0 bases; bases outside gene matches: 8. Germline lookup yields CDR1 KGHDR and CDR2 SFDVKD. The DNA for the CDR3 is TGTGCCACCAGTGACACGGACAGGATTAGCTCCTACAATGAGCAGTTCTTC. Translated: CATSDTDRISSYNEQFF.

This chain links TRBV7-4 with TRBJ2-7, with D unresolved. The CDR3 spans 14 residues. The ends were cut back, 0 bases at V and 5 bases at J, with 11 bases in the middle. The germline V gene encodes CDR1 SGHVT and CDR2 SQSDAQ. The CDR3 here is CASSLALDGDEQYF. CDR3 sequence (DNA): TGTGCCAGCAGCTTAGCTCTAGACGGAGACGAGCAGTACTTC.

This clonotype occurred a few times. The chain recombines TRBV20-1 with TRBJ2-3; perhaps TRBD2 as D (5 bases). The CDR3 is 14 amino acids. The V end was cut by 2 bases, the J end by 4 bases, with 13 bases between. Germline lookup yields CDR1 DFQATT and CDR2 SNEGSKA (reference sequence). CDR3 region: CSARRSSPPDTQYF. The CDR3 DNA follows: TGCAGTGCTAGAAGGTCTAGCCCCCCAGATACGCAGTATTTT.

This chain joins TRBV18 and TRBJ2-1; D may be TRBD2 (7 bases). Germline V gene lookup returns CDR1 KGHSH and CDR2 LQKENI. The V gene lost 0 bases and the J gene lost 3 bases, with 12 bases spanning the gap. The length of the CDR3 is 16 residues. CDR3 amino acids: CASSPPTGGFYNEQFF. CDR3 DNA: TGTGCCAGCTCACCACCTACGGGGGGCTTCTACAATGAGCAGTTCTTC. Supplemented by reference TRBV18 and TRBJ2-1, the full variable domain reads NAGVMQNPRHLVRRRGQEARLRCSPMKGHSHVYWYRQLPEEGLKFMVYLQKENIIDESGMPKERFSAEFPKEGPSILRIQQVVRGDSAAYFCASSPPTGGFYNEQFFGPGTRLTVL.

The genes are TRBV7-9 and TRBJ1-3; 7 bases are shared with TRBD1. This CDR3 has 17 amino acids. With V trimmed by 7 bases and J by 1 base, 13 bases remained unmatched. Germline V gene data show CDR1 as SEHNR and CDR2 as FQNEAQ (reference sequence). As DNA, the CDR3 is TGTGCCAGCAACCCCACGGGGGACAGTCGTTCTGGAAACACCATATATTTT. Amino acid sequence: CASNPTGDSRSGNTIYF.

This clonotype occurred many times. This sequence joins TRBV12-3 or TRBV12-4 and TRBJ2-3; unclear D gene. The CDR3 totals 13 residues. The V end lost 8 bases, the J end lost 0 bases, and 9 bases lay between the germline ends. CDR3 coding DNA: TGTGCCAGCGTAAGAAGGAGCACAGATACGCAGTATTTT. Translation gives CASVRRSTDTQYF.

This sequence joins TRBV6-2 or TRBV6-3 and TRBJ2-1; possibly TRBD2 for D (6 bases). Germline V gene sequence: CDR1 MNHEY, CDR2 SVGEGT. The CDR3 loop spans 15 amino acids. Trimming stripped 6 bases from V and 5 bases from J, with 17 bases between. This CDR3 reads CASRGRTKADNEQFF. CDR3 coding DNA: TGTGCCAGCAGGGGTCGGACTAAAGCGGACAATGAGCAGTTCTTC.

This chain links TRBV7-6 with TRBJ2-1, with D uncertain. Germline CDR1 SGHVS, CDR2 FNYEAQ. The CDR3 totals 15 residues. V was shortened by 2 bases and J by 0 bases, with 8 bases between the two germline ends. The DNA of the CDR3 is TGTGCCAGCAGCTTAAGACGGGTCTCCTACAATGAGCAGTTCTTC. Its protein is CASSLRRVSYNEQFF.

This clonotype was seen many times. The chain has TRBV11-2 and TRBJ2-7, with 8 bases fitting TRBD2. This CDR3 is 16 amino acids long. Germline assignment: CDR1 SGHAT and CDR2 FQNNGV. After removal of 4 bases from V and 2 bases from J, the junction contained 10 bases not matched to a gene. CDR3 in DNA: TGTGCCAGCAGCTCACCGGTCCGCGGGAGGCCCTACGAGCAGTACTTC. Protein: CASSSPVRGRPYEQYF.

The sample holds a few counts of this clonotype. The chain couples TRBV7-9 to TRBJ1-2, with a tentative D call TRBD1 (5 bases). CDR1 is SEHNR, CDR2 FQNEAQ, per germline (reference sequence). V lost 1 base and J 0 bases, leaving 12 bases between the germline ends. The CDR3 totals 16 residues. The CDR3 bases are TGTGCCAGCAGCTTAGATTGGGGCGGATCTAACTATGGCTACACCTTC. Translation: CASSLDWGGSNYGYTF.

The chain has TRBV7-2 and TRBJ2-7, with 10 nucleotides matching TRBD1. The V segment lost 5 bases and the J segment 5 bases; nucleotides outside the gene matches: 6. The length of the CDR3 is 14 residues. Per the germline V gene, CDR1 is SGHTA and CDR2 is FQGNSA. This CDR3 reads CASSPGQGPNEQYF. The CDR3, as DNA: TGTGCCAGCAGCCCGGGACAGGGGCCCAACGAGCAGTACTTC.

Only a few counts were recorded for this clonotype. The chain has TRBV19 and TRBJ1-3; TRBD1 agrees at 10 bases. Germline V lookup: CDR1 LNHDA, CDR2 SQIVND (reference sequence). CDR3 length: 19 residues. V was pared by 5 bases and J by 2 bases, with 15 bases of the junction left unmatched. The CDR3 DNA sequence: TGTGCCAGTAGTCCTTGGGACAGGGGCGCCAGACCGCCTGGAAACACCATATATTTT. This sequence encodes CASSPWDRGARPPGNTIYF.

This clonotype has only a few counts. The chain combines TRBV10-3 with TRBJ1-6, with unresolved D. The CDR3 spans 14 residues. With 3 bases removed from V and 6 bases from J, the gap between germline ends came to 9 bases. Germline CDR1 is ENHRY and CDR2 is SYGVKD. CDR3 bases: TGTGCCATCAGTGACCCCGCTGGTAATTCACCCCTCCACTTT. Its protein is CAISDPAGNSPLHF.

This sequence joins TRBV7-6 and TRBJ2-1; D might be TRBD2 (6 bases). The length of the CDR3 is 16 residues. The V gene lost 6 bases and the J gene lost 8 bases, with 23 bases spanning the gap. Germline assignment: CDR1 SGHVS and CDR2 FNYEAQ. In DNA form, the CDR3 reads TGTGCCAGCAGTTCTCTTTTAGCGGACCCTAGGGATGAGCAGTTCTTC. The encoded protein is CASSSLLADPRDEQFF.

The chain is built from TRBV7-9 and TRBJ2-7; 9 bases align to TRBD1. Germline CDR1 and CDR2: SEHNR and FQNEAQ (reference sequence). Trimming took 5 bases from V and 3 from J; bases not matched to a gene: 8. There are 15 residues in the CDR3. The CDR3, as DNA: TGTGCCAGCAGCAGTTTACCGGGACAGGGCTACGAGCAGTACTTC. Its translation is CASSSLPGQGYEQYF. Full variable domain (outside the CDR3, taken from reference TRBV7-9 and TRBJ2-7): DTGVSQNPRHKITKRGQNVTFRCDPISEHNRLYWYRQTLGQGPEFLTYFQNEAQLEKSRLLSDRFSAERPKGSFSTLEIQRTEQGDSAMYLCASSSLPGQGYEQYFGPGTRLTVT.

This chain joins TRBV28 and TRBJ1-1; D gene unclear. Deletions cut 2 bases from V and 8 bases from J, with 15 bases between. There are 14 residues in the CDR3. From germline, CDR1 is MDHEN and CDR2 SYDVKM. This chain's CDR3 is CASSLLSSGPEAFF. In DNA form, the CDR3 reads TGTGCCAGCAGTTTACTATCGTCGGGCCCCGAAGCTTTCTTT. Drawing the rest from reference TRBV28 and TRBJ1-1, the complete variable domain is DVKVTQSSRYLVKRTGEKVFLECVQDMDHENMFWYRQDPGLGLRLIYFSYDVKMKEKGDIPEGYSVSREKKERFSLILESASTNQTSMYLCASSLLSSGPEAFFGQGTRLTVV.

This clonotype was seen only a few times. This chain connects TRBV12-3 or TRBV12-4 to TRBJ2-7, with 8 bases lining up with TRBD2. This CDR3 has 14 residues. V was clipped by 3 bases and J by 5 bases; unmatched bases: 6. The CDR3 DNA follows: TGTGCCAGCAGTTTCGGGGGGGTCCGCCACGAGCAGTACTTC. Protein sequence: CASSFGGVRHEQYF.

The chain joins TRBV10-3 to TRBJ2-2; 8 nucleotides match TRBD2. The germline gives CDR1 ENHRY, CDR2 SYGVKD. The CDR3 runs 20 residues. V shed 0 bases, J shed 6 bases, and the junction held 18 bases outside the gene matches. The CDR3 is CAISESLSLAGTRRAGELFF. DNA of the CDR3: TGTGCCATCAGTGAGTCTCTCTCCCTAGCGGGCACTAGGAGGGCCGGGGAGCTGTTTTTT.

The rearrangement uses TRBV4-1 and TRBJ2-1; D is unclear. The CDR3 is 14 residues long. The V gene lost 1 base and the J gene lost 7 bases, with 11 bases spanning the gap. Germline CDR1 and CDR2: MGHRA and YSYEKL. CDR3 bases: TGCGCCAGCAGCCAAGGCCCGGCCGGGAATGAGCAGTTCTTC. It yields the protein CASSQGPAGNEQFF.

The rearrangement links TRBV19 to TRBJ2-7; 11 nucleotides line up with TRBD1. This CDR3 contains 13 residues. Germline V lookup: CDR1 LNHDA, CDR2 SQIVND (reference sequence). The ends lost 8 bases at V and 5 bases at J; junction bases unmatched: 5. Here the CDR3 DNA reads TGTGCCAGTGGGGACAGGGGGTCCCACGAGCAGTACTTC. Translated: CASGDRGSHEQYF.

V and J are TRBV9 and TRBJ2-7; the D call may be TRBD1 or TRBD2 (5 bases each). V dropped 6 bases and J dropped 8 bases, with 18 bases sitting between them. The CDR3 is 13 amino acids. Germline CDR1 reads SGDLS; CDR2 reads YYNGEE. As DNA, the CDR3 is TGTGCCAGCACCTTACGGGACGGAGGACAGCAGTACTTC. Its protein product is CASTLRDGGQQYF.

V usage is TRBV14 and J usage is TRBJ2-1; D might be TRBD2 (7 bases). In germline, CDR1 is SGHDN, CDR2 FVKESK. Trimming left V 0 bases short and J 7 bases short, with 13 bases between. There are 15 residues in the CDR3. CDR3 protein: CASSQDGGGPNEQFF. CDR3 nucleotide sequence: TGTGCCAGCAGCCAAGATGGCGGGGGCCCAAATGAGCAGTTCTTC.

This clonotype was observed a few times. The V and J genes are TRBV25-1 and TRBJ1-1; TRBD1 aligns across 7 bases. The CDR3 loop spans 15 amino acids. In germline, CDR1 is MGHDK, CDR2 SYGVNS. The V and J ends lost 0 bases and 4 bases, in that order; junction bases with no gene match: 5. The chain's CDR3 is CASSEYYQGGTEAFF. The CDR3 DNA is TGTGCCAGCAGTGAATATTACCAGGGGGGCACTGAAGCTTTCTTT.

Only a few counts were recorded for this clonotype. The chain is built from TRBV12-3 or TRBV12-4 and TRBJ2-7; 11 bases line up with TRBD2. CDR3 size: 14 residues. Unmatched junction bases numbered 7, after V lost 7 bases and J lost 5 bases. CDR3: CASTIAGGPDEQYF. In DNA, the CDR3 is TGTGCCAGCACTATAGCGGGAGGGCCTGACGAGCAGTACTTC.